A selection of T cell receptor beta chains follows, all from one sample in a study of blood T cell repertoires in COVID-19. Produced via immunoSEQ multiplex PCR; TCRdb's table is partial and in-frame only. The profile shows hundreds of thousands of clones, over 75% of them singletons. The sequencing sample was made of PBMCs or T cells enriched from blood (not recorded which). These receptors came from a man younger than 45 who had recovered from COVID-19. Each CDR3 is given with its conserved first and last residue. Each record gives: J gene, V gene, clone size, D gene, CDR3 protein, CDR3 DNA. A D gene is named only where the DNA matches it firmly. Part of the rows lack a size; the others show once, few, many or a class for expanded clones.

TRBJ2-2 TRBV6-5 . TRBD1 CASSYSGGTGPRELFF TGTGCCAGCAGTTACTCAGGGGGGACAGGACCCAGGGAGCTGTTTTTT
TRBJ1-1 TRBV5-5 . . CASSLGQAPTEAFF TGTGCCAGCAGCTTGGGTCAAGCCCCCACTGAAGCTTTCTTT
TRBJ2-1 TRBV27 once TRBD2 CASSSRLAGEGYEQFF TGTGCCAGCAGTTCCCGACTAGCGGGAGAAGGGTATGAGCAGTTCTTC
TRBJ1-4 TRBV27 . . CASSRRGGSEKLFF TGTGCCAGCAGCCGACGGGGGGGAAGCGAAAAACTGTTTTTT
TRBJ2-1 TRBV10-3 . . CAIRGTPEGEQFF TGTGCCATCAGGGGGACACCAGAGGGCGAGCAGTTCTTC
TRBJ2-1 TRBV7-2 . TRBD2 CASSLVLAGEVEQFF TGTGCCAGCAGCTTAGTCCTAGCGGGAGAGGTTGAGCAGTTCTTC
TRBJ1-1 TRBV5-1 once . CASSFEGGTEAFF TGCGCCAGCAGCTTTGAAGGGGGCACTGAAGCTTTCTTT
TRBJ2-7 TRBV5-1 . TRBD2 CASSSGTTPLEQYF TGCGCCAGCAGCTCCGGGACTACGCCCCTCGAGCAGTACTTC
TRBJ2-7 TRBV12-3/TRBV12-4 once TRBD2 CASQSGRINEQYF TGTGCCAGCCAAAGCGGGAGAATTAACGAGCAGTACTTC
TRBJ2-1 TRBV28 . TRBD2 CASRNSGGSYNEQFF TGTGCCAGCAGAAATAGCGGGGGCTCCTACAATGAGCAGTTCTTC
TRBJ2-7 TRBV9 . . CASSEETVSYEQYF TGTGCCAGCAGCGAGGAGACGGTCTCCTACGAGCAGTACTTC
TRBJ2-5 TRBV18 once . CASSPPLGRLQETQYF TGTGCCAGCTCACCGCCGCTAGGTAGGCTCCAAGAGACCCAGTACTTC
TRBJ2-2 TRBV19 . TRBD1 CASRNRGWAGELFF TGTGCCAGTAGAAACAGGGGCTGGGCCGGGGAGCTGTTTTTT
TRBJ2-1 TRBV7-6 . . CASSLDGGPTQFF TGTGCCAGCAGCTTAGACGGGGGGCCCACGCAGTTCTTC
TRBJ1-5 TRBV2 . TRBD1 CASGRDRGFGQPQHF TGTGCCAGCGGAAGGGACAGGGGGTTTGGTCAGCCCCAGCATTTT
TRBJ1-4 TRBV29-1 . . CSVAMGGTNEKLFF TGCAGCGTTGCCATGGGGGGAACTAATGAAAAACTGTTTTTT
TRBJ1-5 TRBV10-2 . . CASRPRTVNQPQHF TGCGCCAGCAGACCCCGGACAGTCAATCAGCCCCAGCATTTT
TRBJ2-3 TRBV28 . . CASTLGGHEDTQYF TGTGCCAGCACCCTCGGGGGGCACGAAGATACGCAGTATTTT
TRBJ2-7 TRBV24-1 . . CATSDPPGEEQYF TGTGCCACCAGTGATCCGCCGGGGGAGGAGCAGTACTTC
TRBJ2-3 TRBV6-6 . . CASSYSKFDTQYF TGTGCCAGCAGTTACTCTAAATTCGATACGCAGTATTTT
TRBJ2-3 TRBV19 . TRBD2 CASSHGSSGSSDTQYF TGTGCCAGTAGCCACGGCTCTAGCGGGAGTTCAGATACGCAGTATTTT
TRBJ2-2 TRBV25-1 . TRBD1 CASSDAGGAMSTGELFF TGTGCCAGCAGTGATGCAGGGGGCGCTATGAGCACCGGGGAGCTGTTTTTT
TRBJ2-1 TRBV27 . TRBD1 CASKHAGTAEHNEQFF TGTGCCAGCAAACATGCCGGGACAGCCGAACACAATGAGCAGTTCTTC
TRBJ2-7 TRBV6-5 . TRBD2 CASSLAGGPDEQYF TGTGCCAGCAGTCTAGCGGGAGGGCCCGACGAGCAGTACTTC
TRBJ1-6 TRBV30 . . CAWSVRGSSYNSPLHF TGTGCCTGGAGTGTTCGGGGGAGCTCCTATAATTCACCCCTCCACTTT
TRBJ2-3 TRBV18 . . CASSPERSTDTQYF TGTGCCAGCTCACCCGAGAGAAGCACAGATACGCAGTATTTT
TRBJ2-7 TRBV27 . TRBD1 CASSLFRQGANEQYF TGTGCCAGCAGTTTATTCCGACAGGGGGCCAACGAGCAGTACTTC
TRBJ1-5 TRBV7-9 . TRBD1 CASSLGTGGGNQPQHF TGTGCCAGCAGCTTAGGAACAGGGGGCGGCAATCAGCCCCAGCATTTT
TRBJ1-5 TRBV7-8 few . CASSLLRQPQHF TGTGCCAGCAGCCTTCTTCGTCAGCCCCAGCATTTT
TRBJ1-1 TRBV11-2 . . CASSLDKGLRMNTEAFF TGTGCCAGCAGCTTAGATAAAGGACTGCGCATGAACACTGAAGCTTTCTTT
TRBJ2-5 TRBV4-1 . TRBD2 CASSQVLGGRGLETQYF TGCGCCAGCAGCCAAGTCCTAGGCGGGAGGGGTTTAGAGACCCAGTACTTC
TRBJ2-2 TRBV7-9 once . CASSFNRDTGELFF TGTGCCAGCAGCTTTAACAGGGACACCGGGGAGCTGTTTTTT
TRBJ1-6 TRBV3-1/TRBV3-2 . . CASSPTRGRAPLHF TGTGCCAGCAGCCCGACAAGGGGCCGCGCACCCCTCCACTTT
TRBJ2-4 TRBV2 . TRBD2 CASGSLAGSGATAKNIQYF TGTGCCAGCGGATCCCTAGCGGGATCCGGTGCTACGGCCAAAAACATTCAGTACTTC
TRBJ2-2 TRBV5-6 . . CASSLVQSNTGELFF TGTGCCAGCAGCTTGGTCCAGTCGAACACCGGGGAGCTGTTTTTT
TRBJ1-5 TRBV5-4 once . CASSLDVGRNQPQHF TGTGCCAGCAGCTTGGATGTCGGTAGAAATCAGCCCCAGCATTTT
TRBJ1-5 TRBV10-3 . . CAISESMQDNQPQHF TGTGCCATCAGTGAGTCGATGCAGGACAATCAGCCCCAGCATTTT
TRBJ1-2 TRBV4-1 . . CASSQDLTAASYGYTF TGCGCCAGCAGCCAAGATTTAACAGCCGCAAGCTATGGCTACACCTTC
TRBJ1-1 TRBV5-6 . . CASSFWTTHWGNTEAFF TGTGCCAGCAGCTTTTGGACAACACACTGGGGGAACACTGAAGCTTTCTTT
TRBJ1-2 TRBV18 . . CASSPDAGGYTF TGTGCCAGCTCACCAGACGCCGGGGGCTACACCTTC
TRBJ2-7 TRBV28 . TRBD1 CASSSEQGYEQYF TGTGCCAGCAGTTCTGAACAGGGGTACGAGCAGTACTTC
TRBJ1-1 TRBV19 . TRBD1 CASSKTGAGTEAFF TGTGCCAGTAGTAAGACAGGGGCGGGCACTGAAGCTTTCTTT
TRBJ2-3 TRBV7-9 . . CASSLVPSPDTQYF TGTGCCAGCAGCTTAGTCCCCTCCCCAGATACGCAGTATTTT
TRBJ1-1 TRBV5-1 . . CASSYLTENTEAFF TGCGCCAGCAGTTACCTGACAGAGAACACTGAAGCTTTCTTT
TRBJ2-5 TRBV18 . . CASSPNKGPVETQYF TGTGCCAGCTCACCTAATAAGGGGCCTGTAGAGACCCAGTACTTC